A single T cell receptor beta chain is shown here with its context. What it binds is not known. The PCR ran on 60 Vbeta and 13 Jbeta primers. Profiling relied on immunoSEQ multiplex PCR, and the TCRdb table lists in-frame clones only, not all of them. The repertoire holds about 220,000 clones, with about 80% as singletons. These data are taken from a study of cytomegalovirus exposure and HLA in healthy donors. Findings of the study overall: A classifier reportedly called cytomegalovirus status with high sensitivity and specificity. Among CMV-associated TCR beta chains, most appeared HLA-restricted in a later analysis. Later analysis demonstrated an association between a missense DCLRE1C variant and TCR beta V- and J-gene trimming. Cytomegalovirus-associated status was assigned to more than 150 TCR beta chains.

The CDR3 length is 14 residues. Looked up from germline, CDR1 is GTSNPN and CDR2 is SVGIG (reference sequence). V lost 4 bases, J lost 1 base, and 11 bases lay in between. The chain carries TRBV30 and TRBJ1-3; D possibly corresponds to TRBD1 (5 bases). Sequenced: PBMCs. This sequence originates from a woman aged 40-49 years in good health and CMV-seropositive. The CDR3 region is CAWNQGHSGNTIYF. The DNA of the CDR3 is TGTGCCTGGAATCAGGGTCATTCTGGAAACACCATATATTTT. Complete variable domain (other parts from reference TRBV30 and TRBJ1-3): SQTIHQWPATLVQPVGSPLSLECTVEGTSNPNLYWYRQAAGRGLQLLFYSVGIGQISSEVPQNLSASRPQDRQFILSSKKLLLSDSGFYLCAWNQGHSGNTIYFGEGSWLTVV.